This T cell receptor beta chain originates from a study of blood T cell repertoires in COVID-19. Overall study context: The cDNA or gDNA used as material had been derived from T cells, B-cell-depleted T cells, or PBMCs.

This table comes from immunoSEQ multiplex PCR, and its TCRdb copy is limited to in-frame clones, with some not included. The table shows some 200,000 clones, with around 86% occurring only once. V lost 5 bases to trimming and J lost 2 bases, with 10 bases between them. CDR3 length: 14 residues. Germline V gene sequence: CDR1 LNHDA, CDR2 SQIVND (reference sequence). Input material: PBMCs or T cells enriched from blood (not recorded which). The chain uses TRBV19 and TRBJ2-1; weak D call: TRBD1 (5 bases). The receptor was derived from a man aged 25 to 40 in a cohort exposed to, infected with or recovered from COVID-19 (not recorded which). The CDR3 DNA is TGTGCCAGTAGTGCAGGGCTGACCTACAATGAGCAGTTCTTC. Amino acids: CASSAGLTYNEQFF.